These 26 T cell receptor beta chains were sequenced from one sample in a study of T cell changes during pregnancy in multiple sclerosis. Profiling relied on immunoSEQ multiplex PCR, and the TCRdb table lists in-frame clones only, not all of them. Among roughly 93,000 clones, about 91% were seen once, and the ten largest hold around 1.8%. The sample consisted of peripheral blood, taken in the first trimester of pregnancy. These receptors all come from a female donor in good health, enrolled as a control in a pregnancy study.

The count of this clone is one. CDR3: CASIGGGPFRGANVLTF. The CDR3 coding sequence is TGTGCCAGTATTGGGGGGGGTCCCTTCAGGGGGGCCAACGTCCTGACTTTC. The rearrangement links TRBV19 to TRBJ2-6; the match to TRBD2 covers 7 bases. The CDR3 is 17 amino acids. The junction had 13 bases not matched to a gene; V was cut back by 7 bases and J by 4 bases. Germline V CDR1 and CDR2: LNHDA, SQIVND (reference sequence).

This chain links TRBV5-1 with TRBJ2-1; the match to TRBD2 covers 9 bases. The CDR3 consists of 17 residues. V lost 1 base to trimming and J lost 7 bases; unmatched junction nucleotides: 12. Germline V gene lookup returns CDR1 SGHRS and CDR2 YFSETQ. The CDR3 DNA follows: TGCGCCAGCAGCTTGACGGGGGGACTAGCCGGGGGGAATGAGCAGTTCTTC. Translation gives CASSLTGGLAGGNEQFF.

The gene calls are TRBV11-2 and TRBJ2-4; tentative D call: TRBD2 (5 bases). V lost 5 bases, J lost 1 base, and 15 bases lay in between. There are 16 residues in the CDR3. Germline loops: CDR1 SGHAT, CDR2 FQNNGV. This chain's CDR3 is CASSPTRGLAKNIQYF. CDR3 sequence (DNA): TGTGCCAGCAGCCCTACAAGAGGACTGGCCAAAAACATTCAGTACTTC.

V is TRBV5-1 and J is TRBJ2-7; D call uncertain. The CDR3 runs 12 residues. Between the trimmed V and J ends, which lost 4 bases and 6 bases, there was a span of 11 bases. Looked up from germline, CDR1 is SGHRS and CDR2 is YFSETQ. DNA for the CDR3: TGCGCCAGCAGCACCATCCTAGGCGAGCAGTACTTC. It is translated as CASSTILGEQYF.

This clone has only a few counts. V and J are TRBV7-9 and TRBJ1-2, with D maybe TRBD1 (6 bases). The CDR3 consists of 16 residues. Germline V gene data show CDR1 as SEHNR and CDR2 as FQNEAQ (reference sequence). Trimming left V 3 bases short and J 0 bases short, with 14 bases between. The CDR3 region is CASSLAPQGPNYGYTF. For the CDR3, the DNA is TGTGCCAGCAGCTTGGCTCCACAGGGCCCTAACTATGGCTACACCTTC. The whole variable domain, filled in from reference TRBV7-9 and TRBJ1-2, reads DTGVSQNPRHKITKRGQNVTFRCDPISEHNRLYWYRQTLGQGPEFLTYFQNEAQLEKSRLLSDRFSAERPKGSFSTLEIQRTEQGDSAMYLCASSLAPQGPNYGYTFGSGTRLTVV.

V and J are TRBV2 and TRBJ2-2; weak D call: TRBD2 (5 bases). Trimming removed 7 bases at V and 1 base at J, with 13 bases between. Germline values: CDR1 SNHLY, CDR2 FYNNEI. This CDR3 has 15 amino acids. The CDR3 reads CASTGSHLNTGELFF. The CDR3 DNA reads TGTGCCAGCACGGGGTCTCACCTGAACACCGGGGAGCTGTTTTTT.

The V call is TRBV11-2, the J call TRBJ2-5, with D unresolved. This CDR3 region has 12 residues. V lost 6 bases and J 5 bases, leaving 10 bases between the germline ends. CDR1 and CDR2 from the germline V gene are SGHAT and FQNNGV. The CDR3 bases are TGTGCCAGCAGTTTATTCAGGGAGACCCAGTACTTC. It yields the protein CASSLFRETQYF.

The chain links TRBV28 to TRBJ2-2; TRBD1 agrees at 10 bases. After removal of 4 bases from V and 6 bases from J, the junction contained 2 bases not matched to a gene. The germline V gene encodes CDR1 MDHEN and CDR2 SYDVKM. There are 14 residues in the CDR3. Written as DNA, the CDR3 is TGTGCCAGCAGTTCAGGGACAGGGGCCGGGGAGCTGTTTTTT. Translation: CASSSGTGAGELFF.

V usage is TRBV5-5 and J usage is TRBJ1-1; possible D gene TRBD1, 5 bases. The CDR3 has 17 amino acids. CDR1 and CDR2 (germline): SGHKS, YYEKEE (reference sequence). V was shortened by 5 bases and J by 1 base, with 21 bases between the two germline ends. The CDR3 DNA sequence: TGTGCCAGCAGTTTGTCCCTCATCCAGGGCTGGAACACTGAAGCTTTCTTT. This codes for CASSLSLIQGWNTEAFF.

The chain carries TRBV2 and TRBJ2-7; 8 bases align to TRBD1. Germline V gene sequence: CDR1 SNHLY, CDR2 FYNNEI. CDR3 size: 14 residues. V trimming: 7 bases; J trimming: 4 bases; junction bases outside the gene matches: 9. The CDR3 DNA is TGTGCCAGCATTAGACAGGGGATTGCGTACGAGCAGTACTTC. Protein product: CASIRQGIAYEQYF.

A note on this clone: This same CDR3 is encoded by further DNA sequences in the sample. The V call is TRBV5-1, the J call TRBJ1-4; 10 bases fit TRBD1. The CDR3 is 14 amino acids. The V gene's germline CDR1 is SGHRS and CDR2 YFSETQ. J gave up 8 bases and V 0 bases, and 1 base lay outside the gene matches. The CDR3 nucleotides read TGCGCCAGCAGCTTGGGGGGACAGGGGGAAAAACTGTTTTTT. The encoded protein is CASSLGGQGEKLFF.

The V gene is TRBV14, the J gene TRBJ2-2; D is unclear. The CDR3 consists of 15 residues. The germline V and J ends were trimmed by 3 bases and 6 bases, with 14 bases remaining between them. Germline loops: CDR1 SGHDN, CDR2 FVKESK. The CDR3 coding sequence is TGTGCCAGCAGCCACCTCGATAGTGGGCCCGGGGAGCTGTTTTTT. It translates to CASSHLDSGPGELFF.

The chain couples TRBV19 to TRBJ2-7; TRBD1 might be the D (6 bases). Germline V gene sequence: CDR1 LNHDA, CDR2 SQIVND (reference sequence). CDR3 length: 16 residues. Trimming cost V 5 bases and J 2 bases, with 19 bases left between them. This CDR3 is CASSATGTRGTYEQYF. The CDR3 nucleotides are TGTGCCAGTAGTGCGACCGGGACAAGGGGTACCTACGAGCAGTACTTC.

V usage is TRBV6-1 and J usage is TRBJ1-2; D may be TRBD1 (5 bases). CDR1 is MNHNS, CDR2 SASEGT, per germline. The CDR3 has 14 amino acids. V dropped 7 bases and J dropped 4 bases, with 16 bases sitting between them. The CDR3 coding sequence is TGTGCCAGCACTCCGGTAGGGCAGGGCTATGGCTACACCTTC. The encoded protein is CASTPVGQGYGYTF.

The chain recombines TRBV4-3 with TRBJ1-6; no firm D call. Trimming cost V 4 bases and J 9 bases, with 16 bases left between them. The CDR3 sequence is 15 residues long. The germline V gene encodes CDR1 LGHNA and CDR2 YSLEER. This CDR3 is CASSPRTGNFSPLHF. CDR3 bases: TGCGCCAGCAGCCCCCGGACGGGAAATTTTTCACCCCTCCACTTT.

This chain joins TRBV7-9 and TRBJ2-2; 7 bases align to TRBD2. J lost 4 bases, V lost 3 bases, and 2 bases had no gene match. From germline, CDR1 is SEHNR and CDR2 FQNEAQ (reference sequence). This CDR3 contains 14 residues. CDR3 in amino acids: CASSLGGTTGELFF. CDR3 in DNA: TGTGCCAGCAGCTTGGGGGGGACCACCGGGGAGCTGTTTTTT.

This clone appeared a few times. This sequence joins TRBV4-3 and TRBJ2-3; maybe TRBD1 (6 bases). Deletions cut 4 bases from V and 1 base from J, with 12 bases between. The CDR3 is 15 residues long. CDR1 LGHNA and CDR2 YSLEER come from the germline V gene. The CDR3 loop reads CASSRTVGGTDTQYF. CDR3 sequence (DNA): TGCGCCAGCAGCCGGACAGTGGGGGGCACAGATACGCAGTATTTT.

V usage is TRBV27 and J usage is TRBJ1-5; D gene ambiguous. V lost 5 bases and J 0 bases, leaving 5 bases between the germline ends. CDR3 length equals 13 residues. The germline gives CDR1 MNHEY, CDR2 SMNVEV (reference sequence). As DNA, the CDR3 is TGTGCCAGCAGTGCCAGTAGCAATCAGCCCCAGCATTTT. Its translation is CASSASSNQPQHF.

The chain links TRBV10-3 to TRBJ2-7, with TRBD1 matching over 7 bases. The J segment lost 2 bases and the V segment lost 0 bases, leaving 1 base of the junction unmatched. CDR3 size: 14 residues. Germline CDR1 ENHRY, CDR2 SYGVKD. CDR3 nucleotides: TGTGCCATCAGTGAGTCTACAGGGGCCTACGAGCAGTACTTC. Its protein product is CAISESTGAYEQYF.

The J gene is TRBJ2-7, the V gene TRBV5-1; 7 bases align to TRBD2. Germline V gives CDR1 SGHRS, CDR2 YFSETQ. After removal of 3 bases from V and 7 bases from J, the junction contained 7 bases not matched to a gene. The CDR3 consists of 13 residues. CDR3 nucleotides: TGCGCCAGCAGCTCAGCGGGGCCGGGAGAGCAGTACTTC. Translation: CASSSAGPGEQYF.

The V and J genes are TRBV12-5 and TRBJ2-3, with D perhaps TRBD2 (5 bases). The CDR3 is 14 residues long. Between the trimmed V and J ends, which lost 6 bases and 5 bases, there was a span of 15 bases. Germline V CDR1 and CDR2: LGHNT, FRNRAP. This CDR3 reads CASGLTITRDTQYF. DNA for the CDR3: TGTGCTAGTGGCCTGACTATAACCCGAGATACGCAGTATTTT.

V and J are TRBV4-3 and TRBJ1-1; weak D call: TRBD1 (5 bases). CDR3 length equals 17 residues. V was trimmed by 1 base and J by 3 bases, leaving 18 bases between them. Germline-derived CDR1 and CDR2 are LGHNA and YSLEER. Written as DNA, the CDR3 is TGCGCCAGCAGCCAAGTTGCGCCGAACCGGGGGTACACTGAAGCTTTCTTT. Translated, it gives CASSQVAPNRGYTEAFF.

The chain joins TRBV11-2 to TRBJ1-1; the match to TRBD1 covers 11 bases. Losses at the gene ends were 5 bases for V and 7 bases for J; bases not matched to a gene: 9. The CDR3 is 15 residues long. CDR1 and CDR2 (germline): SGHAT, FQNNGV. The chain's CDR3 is CASSLPGTGGIEAFF. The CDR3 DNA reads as TGTGCCAGCAGCCTTCCCGGGACAGGGGGTATTGAAGCTTTCTTT.

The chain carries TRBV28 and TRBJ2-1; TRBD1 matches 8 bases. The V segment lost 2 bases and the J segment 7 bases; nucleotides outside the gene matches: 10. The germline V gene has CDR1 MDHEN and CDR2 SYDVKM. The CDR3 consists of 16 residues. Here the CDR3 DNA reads TGTGCCAGCAGTTTAGCAGGGGGCAGGCCGGGGAATGAGCAGTTCTTC. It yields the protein CASSLAGGRPGNEQFF.

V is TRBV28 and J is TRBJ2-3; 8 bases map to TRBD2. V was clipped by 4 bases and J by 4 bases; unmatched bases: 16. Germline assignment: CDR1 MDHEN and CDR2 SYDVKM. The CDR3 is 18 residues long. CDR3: CASSSLIPRGDPADTQYF. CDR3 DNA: TGTGCCAGCAGTTCCTTAATTCCGCGGGGGGACCCAGCAGATACGCAGTATTTT.

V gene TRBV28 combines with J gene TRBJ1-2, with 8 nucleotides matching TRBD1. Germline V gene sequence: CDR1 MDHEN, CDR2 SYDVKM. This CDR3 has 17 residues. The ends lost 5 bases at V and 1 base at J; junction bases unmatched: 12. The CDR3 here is CASSPTSSTGGNYGYTF. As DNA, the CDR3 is TGTGCCAGCAGTCCAACTTCCTCCACAGGGGGTAACTATGGCTACACCTTC.